Reported below is one TCR beta chain. The target antigen is unknown. The entry originates in a study of cytomegalovirus exposure and HLA in healthy donors. Study outcomes and limitations: The study recorded 160 or so TCR beta chains that were cytomegalovirus-associated. TCR beta sequences reportedly predicted most subjects' HLA-A and HLA-B alleles accurately.

The CDR3 is 14 residues long. V trimming: 2 bases; J trimming: 8 bases; junction bases outside the gene matches: 4. Looked up from germline, CDR1 is SGHRS and CDR2 is YFSETQ. The PCR ran on 60 Vbeta and 13 Jbeta primers. The data were produced by immunoSEQ multiplex PCR, yet TCRdb's version contains in-frame clones alone and is incomplete. The repertoire holds roughly 100,000 clones, with approximately 84% as singletons. The chain employs TRBV5-1 and TRBJ2-1, with 10 bases aligning to TRBD2. The clonotype was recovered from a male donor in good health and CMV-seronegative. The sequencing input was PBMCs. The CDR3 region is CASSFALAGDEQFF. CDR3 bases: TGCGCCAGCAGCTTTGCCCTAGCGGGAGATGAGCAGTTCTTC.